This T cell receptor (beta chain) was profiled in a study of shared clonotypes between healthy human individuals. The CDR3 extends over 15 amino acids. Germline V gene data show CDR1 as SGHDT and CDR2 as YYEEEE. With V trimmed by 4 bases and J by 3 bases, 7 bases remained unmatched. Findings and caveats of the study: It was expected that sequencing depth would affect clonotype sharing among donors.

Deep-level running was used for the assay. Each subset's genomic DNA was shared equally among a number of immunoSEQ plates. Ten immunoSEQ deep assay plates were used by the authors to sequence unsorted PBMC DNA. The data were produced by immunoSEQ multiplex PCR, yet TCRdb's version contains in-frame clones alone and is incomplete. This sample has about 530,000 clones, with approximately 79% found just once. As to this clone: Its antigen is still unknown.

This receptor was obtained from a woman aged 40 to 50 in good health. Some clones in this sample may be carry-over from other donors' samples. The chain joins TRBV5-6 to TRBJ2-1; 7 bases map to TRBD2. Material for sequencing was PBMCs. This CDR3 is CASSPRGTFYNEQFF. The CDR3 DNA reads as TGTGCCAGCAGCCCGCGGGGGACCTTCTACAATGAGCAGTTCTTC.